This T cell receptor (beta chain) was obtained from a study of response to subunit inactivated influenza vaccine. This CDR3 has 16 residues. Germline V lookup: CDR1 MNHEY, CDR2 SVGEGT. With V trimmed by 8 bases and J by 10 bases, 18 bases remained unmatched. MiXCR, applied by TCRdb to the RT-PCR reads, yields one record per CDR3 protein. The sample has about 170,000 distinct CDR3 sequences; approximately 12% are singletons. The same data also contributed to another study, on T cells expressing NK-cell markers. That paper notes: TCR beta libraries carry UMIs added by 5'RACE template switching. It is unclear if expanded NKG2C-expressing clones target HCMV antigens.

The chain is built from TRBV6-2 or TRBV6-3 and TRBJ2-1, with 9 bases identical to TRBD1. This receptor was identified in a man in his forties or fifties who received an inactivated influenza vaccine. The material sequenced was CD8+ T cells sorted from PBMCs, taken less than 13 days after vaccination. The CDR3 coding sequence is TGTGCCAGCGAGAAACCGGGGACAGGGATCCCCGGAGAGCAGTTCTTC. It yields the protein CASEKPGTGIPGEQFF.